This TCR beta chain is drawn from a study of shared clonotypes between healthy human individuals (dated by TCRdb to the early 2020s). Some background on the complete study: The cohort included a few men and a couple of women between 18 and 49 years of age. To estimate repertoire size and how much clonotype sharing occurs between individuals, the study deeply sequenced the blood TCR repertoires of 4 to 6 healthy adults. For each donor, three plates each were used for CD4 naive and CD4 memory, two plates were used for CD8 naive, and one plate was used for CD8 memory. Libraries were prepared and TCR repertoires were sequenced by different laboratories using diverse techniques, in order to increase sequencing depth and limit assay-specific biases. Leukapheresis yielded between about 0.8 and 8.9 billion PBMCs per donor.

Using the deep immunoSEQ assay, multiplex PCR amplified TCR CDR3 regions from genomic DNA. For each cell subset, the extracted genomic DNA was distributed evenly across all wells of several immunoSEQ 96-well plates, and each plate served as one replicate. For sorted subsets, each replicate PCR was loaded with around 220 ng genomic DNA, equivalent to about 30,000 T cell genomes. Purified libraries were quantified with a Qubit 3.0 fluorometer, sized on a Bioanalyzer 2100, and re-quantified with the KAPA Library Quantification kit. A separate single-read 150-cycle Illumina NextSeq 550 flow cell was used to sequence each immunoSEQ 96-well plate. The original pipeline was this. Because only junctional sequences without quality scores were contained in the immunoSEQ output, filtering matching that applied to full-length reads could not be performed. Sequences were annotated with PyIR, a Python wrapper for IgBLAST v1.9, and V/J genes and CDR3 were assigned using IMGT germline references. Any read was removed if the V/J assignment was weak (E-value above 1e-6), the CDR3 was missing, or the read contained stop codons, out-of-frame junctions, or ambiguous translated residues. V3J clonotypes were defined as sequences sharing the same inferred V gene, J gene, and CDR3 amino acid sequence. The percentage overlap between two repertoires was calculated by dividing the number of shared unique clonotypes by the size of the smaller repertoire. RTK rarefaction, the Chao1 estimator, and Recon v2.1 estimates of unobserved clonotypes were used to assess repertoire richness. Generation probabilities for all TCRbeta clonotypes obtained by the gDNA method from a handful of donors were computed using OLGA. TCRdb holds this immuneACCESS table with in-frame rearrangements only. Some clones are missing; in checked studies, unresolved V genes explain under half, and the rest has no known cause. The D gene and trimming were derived from the DNA, and the V and J assignments and clone size from that table. For this sample there are around 600,000 clones; roughly 95% appear just once. Approximately 0.11% of the sample goes to the ten largest clones.

The CDR3 sequence holds 12 residues, the cysteine and phenylalanine included. Of the read, only the CDR3 DNA is kept; its 36 bases are in frame from base 1. From the germline V gene, CDR1 is SNHLY and CDR2 is FYNNEI. V is cut by 11 bases and J by 0 bases, and the space between the germline ends is 10 bases. The research as a whole found: Because the study included a small number of donors, the genetic and exposure-history diversity represented was limited. Incomplete sequencing was indicated by rarefaction of sorted-subset datasets, despite the large sequencing depth. Larger estimated clonotype richness was generally found for naive subsets than for memory subsets. Sampling was restricted to blood, and TCR repertoires in tissues likely differ from the TCR repertoires found in blood. When several donors were compared, the shared fraction of clonotypes was 5% to 6.5% for naive CD4, more than 3% for naive CD8, more than 2% for memory CD4, and roughly 0.43% for memory CD8. Compared with non-shared clonotypes, clonotypes shared by all four sorted-subset donors had higher generation probabilities. Pairwise subsampling indicated that sequencing depth was expected to affect the degree of clonotype sharing among donors.

For the CD8 naive samples, CD45RO-negative cells were positively selected for CCR7, yielding a CD45RA+CCR7+ population from which TemRA cells were excluded. Healthy HIV-negative adults with no recently reported acute infections or vaccinations were included as donors. All donors were Caucasian adults living in Nashville, Tennessee, USA. Blood was obtained by leukapheresis, after which PBMCs were separated by Ficoll-Histopaque density gradient centrifugation and cryopreserved in liquid nitrogen vapor phase. Analytical flow cytometry was used to check the purity and quantity of every magnetically sorted T cell population. Genomic DNA was isolated from every sorted fraction and measured by UV absorbance on a Nanodrop 2000c. As for this clone: Its cognate antigen has yet to be identified. Nothing much larger sits one base from this clone, and base qualities are not available.

This clonotype originated in a woman aged 25 to 39 in good health. This receptor chain uses TRBV2 and TRBJ1-1; there is no confident call for the D gene. Sequencing was carried out using naive CD8+ T cells sorted from blood. Interpreted using the paper, the cell subset or site label stands for: CD45RA+CCR7+. The nucleotide sequence is given as TGTGCCGGCCAAACACTGAACACTGAAGCTTTCTTT. This gives the protein CAGQTLNTEAFF. Reference TRBV2 and TRBJ1-1 proteins supply the regions before and after the CDR3; the full variable domain is: EPEVTQTPSHQVTQMGQEVILRCVPISNHLYFYWYRQILGQKVEFLVSFYNNEISEKSEIFDDQFSVERPDGSNFTLKIRSTKLEDSAMYFCAGQTLNTEAFFGQGTRLTVV.